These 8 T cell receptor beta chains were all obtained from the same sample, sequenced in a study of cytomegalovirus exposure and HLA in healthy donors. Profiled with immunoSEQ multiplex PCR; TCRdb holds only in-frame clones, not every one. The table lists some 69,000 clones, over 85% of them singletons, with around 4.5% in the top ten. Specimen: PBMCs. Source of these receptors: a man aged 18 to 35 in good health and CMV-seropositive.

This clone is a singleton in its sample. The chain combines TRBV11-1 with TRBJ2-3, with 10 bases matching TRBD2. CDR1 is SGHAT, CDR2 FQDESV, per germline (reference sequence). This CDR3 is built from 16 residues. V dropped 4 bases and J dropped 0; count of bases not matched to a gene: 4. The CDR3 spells CASSSGLAESTDTQYF. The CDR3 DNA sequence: TGTGCCAGCAGCTCTGGACTAGCGGAGAGCACAGATACGCAGTATTTT.

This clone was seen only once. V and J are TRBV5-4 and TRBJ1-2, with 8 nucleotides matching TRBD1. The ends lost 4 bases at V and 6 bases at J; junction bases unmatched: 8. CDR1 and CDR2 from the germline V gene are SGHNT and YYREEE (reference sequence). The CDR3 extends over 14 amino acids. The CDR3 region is CASSQDRGIDGYTF. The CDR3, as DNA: TGTGCCAGCAGCCAAGACAGGGGAATCGATGGCTACACCTTC.

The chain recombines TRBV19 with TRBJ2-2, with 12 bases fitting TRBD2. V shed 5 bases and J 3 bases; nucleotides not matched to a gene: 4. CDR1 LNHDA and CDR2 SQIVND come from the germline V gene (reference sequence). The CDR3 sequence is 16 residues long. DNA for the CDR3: TGTGCCAGTAGTCTCACTAGCGGGAGGTACACCGGGGAGCTGTTTTTT. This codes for CASSLTSGRYTGELFF.

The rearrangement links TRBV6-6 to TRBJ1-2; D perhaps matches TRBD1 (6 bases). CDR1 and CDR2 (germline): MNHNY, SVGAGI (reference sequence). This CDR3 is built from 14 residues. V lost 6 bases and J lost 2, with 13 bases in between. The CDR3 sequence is CASRPTGTNYGYTF. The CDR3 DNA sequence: TGTGCCAGCAGGCCGACAGGTACAAACTATGGCTACACCTTC.

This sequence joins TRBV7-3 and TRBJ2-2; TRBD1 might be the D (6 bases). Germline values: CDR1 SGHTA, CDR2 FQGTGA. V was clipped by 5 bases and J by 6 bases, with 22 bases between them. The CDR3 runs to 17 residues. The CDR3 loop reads CASSPQGHDVGSGELFF. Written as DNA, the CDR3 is TGTGCCAGCAGCCCGCAGGGACACGACGTCGGCTCCGGGGAGCTGTTTTTT.

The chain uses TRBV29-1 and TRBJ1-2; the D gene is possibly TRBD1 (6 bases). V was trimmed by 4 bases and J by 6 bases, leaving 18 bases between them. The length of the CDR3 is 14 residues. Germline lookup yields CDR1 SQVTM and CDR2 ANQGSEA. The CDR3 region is CSVVGGAGRDGYTF. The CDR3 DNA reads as TGCAGCGTTGTTGGGGGGGCAGGGAGGGATGGCTACACCTTC.

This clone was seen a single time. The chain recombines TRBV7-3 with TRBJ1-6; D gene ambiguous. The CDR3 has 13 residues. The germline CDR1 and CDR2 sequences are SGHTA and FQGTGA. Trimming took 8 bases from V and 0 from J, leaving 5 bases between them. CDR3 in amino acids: CASSRSYNSPLHF. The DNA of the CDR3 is TGTGCCAGCTCGCGCTCCTATAATTCACCCCTCCACTTT.

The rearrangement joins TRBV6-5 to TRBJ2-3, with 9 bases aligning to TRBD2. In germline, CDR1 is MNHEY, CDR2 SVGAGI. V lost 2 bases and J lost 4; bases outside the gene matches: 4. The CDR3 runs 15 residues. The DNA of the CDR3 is TGTGCCAGCAGTTACGGTGGCGGGGGGGCAGATACGCAGTATTTT. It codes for CASSYGGGGADTQYF.